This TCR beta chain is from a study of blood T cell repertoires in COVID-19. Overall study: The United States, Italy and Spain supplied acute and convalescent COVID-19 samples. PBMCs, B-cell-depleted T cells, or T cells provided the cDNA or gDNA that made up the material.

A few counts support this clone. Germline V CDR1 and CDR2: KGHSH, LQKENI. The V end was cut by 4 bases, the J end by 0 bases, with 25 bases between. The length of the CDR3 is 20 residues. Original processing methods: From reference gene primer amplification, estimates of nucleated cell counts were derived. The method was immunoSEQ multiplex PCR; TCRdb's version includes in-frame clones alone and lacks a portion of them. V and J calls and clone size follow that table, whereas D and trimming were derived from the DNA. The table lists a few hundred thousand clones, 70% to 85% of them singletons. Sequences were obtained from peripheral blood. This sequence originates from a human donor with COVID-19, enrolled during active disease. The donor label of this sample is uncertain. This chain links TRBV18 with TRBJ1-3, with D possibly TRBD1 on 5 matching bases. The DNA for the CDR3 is TGTGCCAGCTCACAATCGACGGGTACAGGCCCAGGAAGCTCTGGAAACACCATATATTTT. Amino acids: CASSQSTGTGPGSSGNTIYF.